This entry lists 19 T cell receptor beta chains sequenced from one sample in a study of T cell responses to AZD1222 COVID-19 vaccine. The assay was immunoSEQ multiplex PCR, and TCRdb's table has in-frame clones only and misses some. Of some 90,000 clones listed, about 88% are singletons. This specimen was peripheral blood, taken on day 0 of AZD1222 vaccination. These receptors all come from an adult in good health.

The chain recombines TRBV29-1 with TRBJ1-2; no definite D call. The CDR3 covers 12 residues. V lost 4 bases, J lost 3 bases, and 9 bases lay in between. Germline lookup yields CDR1 SQVTM and CDR2 ANQGSEA. CDR3 amino acids: CSVAKGDYGYTF. The CDR3 DNA is TGCAGCGTTGCCAAGGGTGACTATGGCTACACCTTC. Looking up the rest from reference TRBV29-1 and TRBJ1-2 gives the full variable domain: SAVISQKPSRDICQRGTSLTIQCQVDSQVTMMFWYRQQPGQSLTLIATANQGSEATYESGFVIDKFPISRPNLTFSTLTVSNMSPEDSSIYLCSVAKGDYGYTFGSGTRLTVV.

This chain joins TRBV12-5 and TRBJ1-1, with TRBD1 matching over 10 bases. Unmatched junction bases numbered 14, after V lost 7 bases and J lost 0 bases. There are 18 residues in the CDR3. CDR1 is LGHNT and CDR2 is FRNRAP in the germline V gene. The CDR3 protein is CASAPPGQGVLVNTEAFF. CDR3 sequence (DNA): TGTGCTAGTGCGCCACCCGGACAGGGGGTTCTGGTGAACACTGAAGCTTTCTTT.

The V and J genes are TRBV19 and TRBJ1-2; D not certain. From germline, CDR1 is LNHDA and CDR2 SQIVND (reference sequence). The CDR3 has 14 amino acids. Trimming removed 8 bases from V and 6 bases from J, with 19 bases in between. CDR3 DNA: TGTGCCAGTTCCTCGGAGACGGGATGGGATGGCTACACCTTC. Translation gives CASSSETGWDGYTF.

The V gene is TRBV27, the J gene TRBJ1-2; 8 nucleotides align to TRBD1. Trimming removed 6 bases from V and 8 bases from J; junction bases left unmatched: 14. From germline, CDR1 is MNHEY and CDR2 SMNVEV (reference sequence). The CDR3 loop spans 15 amino acids. CDR3 sequence reads: CASSRIGQGALGYTF. As DNA, the CDR3 is TGTGCCAGCAGCCGGATAGGACAGGGTGCCTTAGGCTACACCTTC.

This clone was seen only once. The chain combines TRBV6-5 with TRBJ1-5; D is perhaps TRBD1 (6 bases). Germline V gives CDR1 MNHEY, CDR2 SVGAGI. Trimming took off 1 base at V and 7 bases at J, with 11 bases between the two ends. The CDR3 is 14 amino acids. The CDR3 protein is CASSYYGGGQPQHF. The CDR3 region has the DNA TGTGCCAGCAGTTACTATGGGGGCGGGCAGCCCCAGCATTTT.

V usage is TRBV6-2 or TRBV6-3 and J usage is TRBJ2-1; maybe TRBD1 (7 bases). CDR1 MNHEY and CDR2 SVGEGT come from the germline V gene. The CDR3 is made up of 16 amino acids. Trimming cost V 0 bases and J 8 bases, with 17 bases left between them. CDR3 sequence: CASSYSSSGGIDEQFF. The CDR3 bases are TGTGCCAGCAGTTACTCGTCTTCAGGGGGGATCGATGAGCAGTTCTTC.

V usage is TRBV28 and J usage is TRBJ1-2; no reliable D call. The CDR3 covers 11 residues. The germline V gene encodes CDR1 MDHEN and CDR2 SYDVKM. V dropped 6 bases and J dropped 5 bases, with 7 bases sitting between them. DNA of the CDR3: TGTGCCAGCAGAGAAAGATATGGCTACACCTTC. It translates to CASRERYGYTF.

This chain connects TRBV13 to TRBJ2-7, with D maybe TRBD1 (6 bases). In germline, CDR1 is PRHDT, CDR2 FYEKMQ (reference sequence). Trimming removed 5 bases at V and 0 bases at J, with 14 bases between. The CDR3 covers 15 residues. The CDR3 DNA is TGTGCCAGCAGCAATGGTCGGACAGCCTCCTACGAGCAGTACTTC. It encodes CASSNGRTASYEQYF. Full variable domain (rest looked up from reference TRBV13 and TRBJ2-7): AAGVIQSPRHLIKEKRETATLKCYPIPRHDTVYWYQQGPGQDPQFLISFYEKMQSDKGSIPDRFSAQQFSDYHSELNMSSLELGDSALYFCASSNGRTASYEQYFGPGTRLTVT.

The rearrangement uses TRBV3-1 (or the pseudogene TRBV3-2) and TRBJ2-3, with D possibly matching TRBD2 (7 bases). This CDR3 spans 17 amino acids. V was cut by 4 bases and J by 5 bases, with 22 bases left in between. Germline-derived CDR1 and CDR2 are LGHDT and YNNKEL (reference sequence). CDR3 in amino acids: CASSLSRGGAIGDTQYF. For the CDR3, the DNA is TGTGCCAGCAGCCTCTCGAGAGGGGGGGCTATCGGAGATACGCAGTATTTT.

This rearrangement joins TRBV6-2 or TRBV6-3 to TRBJ1-1, with D possibly matching TRBD1 (6 bases). Trimming stripped 2 bases from V and 7 bases from J, with 11 bases between. Germline assignment: CDR1 MNHEY and CDR2 SVGEGT. The CDR3 extends over 13 amino acids. In DNA form, the CDR3 reads TGTGCCAGCAGTTACCGGGGGCTTGATGAAGCTTTCTTT. Encoded protein: CASSYRGLDEAFF.

The rearrangement uses TRBV14 and TRBJ2-7; the match to TRBD1 covers 10 bases. In germline, CDR1 is SGHDN, CDR2 FVKESK. The CDR3 covers 13 residues. V lost 6 bases to trimming and J lost 9 bases; unmatched junction nucleotides: 8. For the CDR3, the DNA is TGTGCCAGCAGTGGGGGGACAGGGGCCGGGCAGTACTTC. Its translation is CASSGGTGAGQYF.

This chain uses TRBV19 with TRBJ2-2; 11 bases map to TRBD2. The V gene's germline CDR1 is LNHDA and CDR2 SQIVND (reference sequence). Germline trimming cut 4 bases from V and 0 bases from J; bases unmatched to any gene: 4. CDR3 length equals 17 residues. CDR3 protein: CASSSLTSGANTGELFF. CDR3 in DNA: TGTGCCAGTAGTAGTTTGACTAGCGGGGCGAACACCGGGGAGCTGTTTTTT.

The rearrangement links TRBV7-8 to TRBJ1-5; tentatively, D is TRBD1 (5 bases). The V gene lost 1 base and the J gene lost 4 bases, with 11 bases spanning the gap. There are 15 residues in the CDR3. From germline, CDR1 is SGHVS and CDR2 FQNEAQ. The CDR3 nucleotides read TGTGCCAGCAGCTTAGAGCAGGGAAAAAATCAGCCCCAGCATTTT. Protein: CASSLEQGKNQPQHF.

This chain connects TRBV2 to TRBJ1-5; possibly TRBD1 for D (5 bases). CDR3 length: 18 residues. The V end was cut by 2 bases, the J end by 0 bases, with 17 bases between. Germline lookup yields CDR1 SNHLY and CDR2 FYNNEI. The CDR3 here is CASSEIGIGGDSNQPQHF. The CDR3 DNA reads as TGTGCCAGCAGTGAAATTGGGATTGGGGGGGATAGCAATCAGCCCCAGCATTTT.

This chain connects TRBV29-1 to TRBJ2-3, with 7 bases matching TRBD1. J was trimmed by 0 bases and V by 6 bases; bases with no gene match: 6. The germline CDR1 and CDR2 sequences are SQVTM and ANQGSEA. The CDR3 loop spans 14 amino acids. The CDR3 spells CSVDGTASTDTQYF. Written as DNA, the CDR3 is TGCAGCGTAGACGGGACAGCGAGCACAGATACGCAGTATTTT.

V is TRBV25-1 and J is TRBJ1-5; no firm D call. Trimming took 4 bases from V and 5 from J, leaving 3 bases between them. The CDR3 is 11 amino acids. Germline CDR1 MGHDK, CDR2 SYGVNS. CDR3 protein: CASSGDQPQHF. The CDR3 DNA reads TGTGCCAGCAGTGGGGATCAGCCCCAGCATTTT.

The rearrangement links TRBV11-3 to TRBJ2-2; D unresolved. This CDR3 has 13 amino acids. Between the trimmed V and J ends, which lost 5 bases and 6 bases, there was a span of 10 bases. Germline CDR1 and CDR2: SGHNT and YENEEA. The CDR3 region has the DNA TGTGCCAGCAGCGCGTCAGTGGCCGGGGAGCTGTTTTTT. Amino acids: CASSASVAGELFF.

V gene TRBV6-1 combines with J gene TRBJ1-1; no clear D. Germline V lookup: CDR1 MNHNS, CDR2 SASEGT. The CDR3 covers 15 residues. Trimming cost V 3 bases and J 1 base, with 12 bases left between them. The CDR3 sequence is CASSDPPEGNTEAFF. In nucleotides, the CDR3 is TGTGCCAGCAGTGACCCCCCGGAGGGGAACACTGAAGCTTTCTTT.

The V and J genes are TRBV5-5 and TRBJ1-2; TRBD1 is a possible D gene (5 bases). The CDR3 is made up of 15 amino acids. Germline CDR1 SGHKS, CDR2 YYEKEE (reference sequence). V lost 0 bases to trimming and J lost 4 bases, with 13 bases between them. Written as DNA, the CDR3 is TGTGCCAGCAGCTTGGTTCCGGGACTCACCTATGGCTACACCTTC. Protein: CASSLVPGLTYGYTF.